The 18 T cell receptor beta chains reported below all come from one sample, sequenced in a study of T cells in Graves' hyperthyroidism and ophthalmopathy. Amplified regions were TCR beta CDR3 sequences from RNA transcripts. Primed by the HTBI set, a first-round RT-PCR was run on the TCR CDR3. TCRdb re-analysed the multiplex PCR reads in MiXCR, keeping a single row per CDR3 protein. The repertoire holds 730,000 or so distinct CDR3 sequences, with under 20% as singletons. Sequencing input: blood. The receptor set was obtained from a woman aged 45-59 years with Graves' hyperthyroidism that later progressed to Graves' ophthalmopathy.

This clonotype was found a few times. The V and J genes are TRBV27 and TRBJ1-1; the D is unclear. The CDR3 consists of 13 residues. The V gene lost 7 bases and the J gene lost 0 bases, with 9 bases spanning the gap. Germline V lookup: CDR1 MNHEY, CDR2 SMNVEV (reference sequence). CDR3 residues: CASKQRVNTEAFF. For the CDR3, the DNA is TGTGCCAGCAAACAGAGGGTGAACACTGAAGCTTTCTTT.

In this sample, this clonotype turned up a few times. The chain employs TRBV29-1 and TRBJ1-1; D remains unclear. The CDR3 is 13 amino acids. Trimming stripped 7 bases from V and 6 bases from J, with 18 bases between. Looked up from germline, CDR1 is SQVTM and CDR2 is ANQGSEA. The CDR3 loop is CSAPAGGGSEAFF. CDR3 DNA: TGCAGCGCCCCAGCAGGAGGAGGTTCTGAAGCTTTCTTT.

The chain carries TRBV7-3 and TRBJ2-2; D may be TRBD1 (5 bases). In germline, CDR1 is SGHTA, CDR2 FQGTGA. With 5 bases removed from V and 3 bases from J, the gap between germline ends came to 13 bases. The CDR3 length is 15 residues. The CDR3 DNA is TGTGCCAGCAGCCCACAGCGCAGGGACACCGGGGAGCTGTTTTTT. It translates to CASSPQRRDTGELFF. The variable domain in full, with the rest retrieved from reference TRBV7-3 and TRBJ2-2, is GAGVSQTPSNKVTEKGKYVELRCDPISGHTALYWYRQSLGQGPEFLIYFQGTGAADDSGLPNDRFFAVRPEGSVSTLKIQRTERGDSAVYLCASSPQRRDTGELFFGEGSRLTVL.

This clonotype appeared a few times. The rearrangement uses TRBV18 and TRBJ1-3, with 10 bases aligning to TRBD1. The trim removed 5 bases at V and 5 bases at J, leaving 6 bases unmatched. Germline V gene data show CDR1 as KGHSH and CDR2 as LQKENI. The CDR3 is made up of 15 amino acids. This CDR3 reads CASSADRGTRNTIYF. In DNA, the CDR3 is TGTGCCAGCTCAGCGGACAGGGGGACACGAAACACCATATATTTT.

The V call is TRBV9, the J call TRBJ1-3; no reliable D call. Trimming stripped 4 bases from V and 7 bases from J, with 9 bases between. The CDR3 extends over 12 amino acids. The germline gives CDR1 SGDLS, CDR2 YYNGEE. DNA of the CDR3: TGTGCCAGCAGCTTGGACCTTAACACCATATATTTT. It is translated as CASSLDLNTIYF.

The chain is built from TRBV20-1 and TRBJ2-7; D is perhaps TRBD1 (5 bases). CDR1 and CDR2 (germline): DFQATT, SNEGSKA (reference sequence). V lost 6 bases and J lost 3, with 21 bases in between. CDR3 length: 15 amino acids. The CDR3 protein is CSALTERTGYYEQYF. In DNA, the CDR3 is TGCAGTGCCCTCACCGAGAGAACAGGCTACTACGAGCAGTACTTC.

This clonotype has a count of ten or more. This chain connects TRBV7-6 to TRBJ1-5; weak D call: TRBD1 (6 bases). The CDR3 is 16 amino acids. Germline V gene data show CDR1 as SGHVS and CDR2 as FNYEAQ. V was pared by 1 base and J by 3 bases, with 13 bases between. In DNA form, the CDR3 reads TGTGCCAGCAGCTTAGGGATCAGGGGCCCCAATCAGCCCCAGCATTTT. Its protein is CASSLGIRGPNQPQHF.

The V gene is TRBV15, the J gene TRBJ1-4; D not certain. The CDR3 is made up of 17 amino acids. V lost 0 bases and J lost 7, with 18 bases in between. Germline-derived CDR1 and CDR2 are LNHNV and YYDKDF (reference sequence). Here the CDR3 reads CATSREGPNRASEKLFF. CDR3 sequence (DNA): TGTGCCACCAGCAGAGAAGGGCCGAATAGGGCGTCTGAAAAACTGTTTTTT.

This clonotype was counted ten times or more. As DNA, the CDR3 is TGTGCCAGCAGCTCCATGGTGGGGGCGAGAGAAGAGCAGTACTTC. Translation: CASSSMVGAREEQYF. The chain links TRBV3-1 to TRBJ2-7, with a possible D match to TRBD1 (6 bases). V was cut by 5 bases and J by 7 bases, with 21 bases left in between. This CDR3 contains 15 residues. Germline CDR1 LGHDT, CDR2 YNNKEL (reference sequence).

The rearrangement uses TRBV7-9 and TRBJ1-1, with no clear D. V was clipped by 5 bases and J by 7 bases, with 14 bases between them. The CDR3 is 13 residues long. Looked up from germline, CDR1 is SEHNR and CDR2 is FQNEAQ (reference sequence). Written as DNA, the CDR3 is TGTGCCAGCAGCCCCGGGCCTGCTGGTGAAGCTTTCTTT. Protein: CASSPGPAGEAFF.

This clonotype showed up just a few times. The rearrangement joins TRBV5-4 to TRBJ2-7, with 8 nucleotides matching TRBD1. Germline CDR1 is SGHNT and CDR2 is YYREEE (reference sequence). With 5 bases clipped from V and 7 bases from J, the junction kept 17 bases outside the gene matches. The CDR3 runs to 16 residues. CDR3 amino acids: CASSEAGAGGLWEQYF. DNA of the CDR3: TGTGCCAGCAGTGAAGCCGGGGCAGGGGGCCTTTGGGAGCAGTACTTC.

The chain is built from TRBV7-6 and TRBJ2-1; no clear D gene. Looked up from germline, CDR1 is SGHVS and CDR2 is FNYEAQ. This CDR3 is 14 amino acids long. Trimming removed 1 base from V and 7 bases from J, with 11 bases in between. The CDR3 sequence is CASSLGGDINEQFF. The CDR3 DNA follows: TGTGCCAGCAGCTTAGGTGGCGACATTAATGAGCAGTTCTTC.

This clonotype came up many times. The V call is TRBV7-6, the J call TRBJ2-1; 7 positions match TRBD1. Germline values: CDR1 SGHVS, CDR2 FNYEAQ. V lost 3 bases and J lost 9; bases outside the gene matches: 11. The CDR3 extends over 15 amino acids. For the CDR3, the DNA is TGTGCCAGCAGCTTTTGGACAGGTCAAGAGGGTGAGCAGTTCTTC. Translating it yields CASSFWTGQEGEQFF. Full variable domain (rest looked up from reference TRBV7-6 and TRBJ2-1): GAGVSQSPRYKVTKRGQDVALRCDPISGHVSLYWYRQALGQGPEFLTYFNYEAQQDKSGLPNDRFSAERPEGSISTLTIQRTEQRDSAMYRCASSFWTGQEGEQFFGPGTRLTVL.

This clonotype appeared a few times. This sequence joins TRBV18 and TRBJ2-7; no clear D. Germline CDR1 is KGHSH and CDR2 is LQKENI. This CDR3 comprises 15 residues. V lost 0 bases and J lost 2, with 11 bases in between. The CDR3 DNA follows: TGTGCCAGCTCACCACCGCTCGCCAGAACCTACGAGCAGTACTTC. Its translation is CASSPPLARTYEQYF. Full variable domain (rest looked up from reference TRBV18 and TRBJ2-7): NAGVMQNPRHLVRRRGQEARLRCSPMKGHSHVYWYRQLPEEGLKFMVYLQKENIIDESGMPKERFSAEFPKEGPSILRIQQVVRGDSAAYFCASSPPLARTYEQYFGPGTRLTVT.

The chain recombines TRBV5-1 with TRBJ2-2; 9 positions agree with TRBD1. CDR3 length: 15 residues. Germline V gives CDR1 SGHRS, CDR2 YFSETQ. After removal of 5 bases from V and 6 bases from J, the junction contained 8 bases not matched to a gene. Written as DNA, the CDR3 is TGCGCCAGCAGTAAGGTGACAGGGGGTTCCGGGGAGCTGTTTTTT. It encodes CASSKVTGGSGELFF.

This clonotype was observed many times. CDR3 region: CSARLLVDTQYF. The CDR3 nucleotides are TGCAGTGCTAGGCTACTCGTAGATACGCAGTATTTT. The rearrangement joins TRBV20-1 to TRBJ2-3; D is uncertain. The germline CDR1 and CDR2 sequences are DFQATT and SNEGSKA (reference sequence). CDR3 length: 12 amino acids. Trimming pared 3 bases from V and 5 bases from J, leaving 9 bases between.

The chain links TRBV9 to TRBJ2-6, with D hard to call. V was cut by 2 bases and J by 0 bases, with 15 bases left in between. From germline, CDR1 is SGDLS and CDR2 YYNGEE. There are 18 residues in the CDR3. The CDR3 here is CASSVLPHLGSGANVLTF. The CDR3 DNA follows: TGTGCCAGCAGCGTGTTACCGCATTTAGGCTCTGGGGCCAACGTCCTGACTTTC.

This clonotype has a handful of counts. It may be a read error: a sequence one base away is much more abundant. The rearrangement joins TRBV3-1 to TRBJ1-5; 7 nucleotides agree with TRBD1. The CDR3 length is 14 residues. Germline loops: CDR1 LGHDT, CDR2 YNNKEL (reference sequence). Here the CDR3 reads CANSQGQVRQPQHF. CDR3 in DNA: TGTGCCAACAGCCAAGGACAGGTACGTCAGCCCCAGCATTTT.